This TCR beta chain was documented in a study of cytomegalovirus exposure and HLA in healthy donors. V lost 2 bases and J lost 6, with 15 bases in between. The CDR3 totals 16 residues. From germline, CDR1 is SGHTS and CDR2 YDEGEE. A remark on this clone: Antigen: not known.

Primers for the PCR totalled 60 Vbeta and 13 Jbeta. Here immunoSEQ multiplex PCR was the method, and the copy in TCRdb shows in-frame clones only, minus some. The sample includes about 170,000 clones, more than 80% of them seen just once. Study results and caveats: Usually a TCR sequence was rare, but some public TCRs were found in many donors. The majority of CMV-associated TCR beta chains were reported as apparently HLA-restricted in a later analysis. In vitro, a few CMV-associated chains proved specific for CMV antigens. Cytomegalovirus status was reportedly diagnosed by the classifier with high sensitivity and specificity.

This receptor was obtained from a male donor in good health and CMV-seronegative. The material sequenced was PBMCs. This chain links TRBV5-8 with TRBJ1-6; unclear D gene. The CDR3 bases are TGTGCCAGCAGCTTCGACAACCCAATCTTTAATTCACCCCTCCACTTT. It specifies CASSFDNPIFNSPLHF.